This T cell receptor beta chain was identified in a study of cytotoxic CD8 clonotypes in ibrutinib-treated CLL. This CDR3 region has 17 residues. Germline trimming cut 3 bases from V and 4 bases from J; bases unmatched to any gene: 14. The germline gives CDR1 MNHEY, CDR2 SMNVEV (reference sequence). Clones were sequenced by immunoSEQ multiplex PCR, and TCRdb holds only the in-frame ones, with some missing. The table shows tens of thousands of clones, with less than 85% occurring only once. The rearrangement links TRBV27 to TRBJ2-5; 7 bases match TRBD1. This sequence was found in a human donor with chronic lymphocytic leukemia. Sequenced here: PBMCs, sampled after 24 months of ibrutinib treatment. The CDR3 region is CASSFSGVGQSGETQYF. The CDR3 DNA is TGTGCCAGCAGTTTTTCTGGGGTGGGACAGTCGGGAGAGACCCAGTACTTC.